This entry describes one T cell receptor (beta chain). The antigen remains undetermined. Other DNA sequences in this specimen translate into the identical CDR3. Produced via immunoSEQ multiplex PCR; TCRdb's table is partial and in-frame only. The table records about 2.4 million clones, approximately 93% of them present only once. The sample comes from a study of shared clonotypes between healthy human individuals. Overall study: In total, the donors were a couple of women and a few men aged 18 to 49.

V gave up 0 bases and J gave up 1 base, with 7 bases separating them. Germline values: CDR1 SGHTA, CDR2 FQGNSA. There are 14 residues in the CDR3. Study-wide results and limits: The study drew on few donors, limiting represented genetic and exposure-history diversity.

The sequence was collected from a man aged 18 to 30 in good health. Some clones in this sample may be carry-over from other donors' samples. This chain joins TRBV7-2 and TRBJ2-7, with D uncertain. Input material: naive CD4+ T cells from PBMCs. Sample subset: CD45RA+ positively selected. CDR3 DNA: TGTGCCAGCAGCTTAGCCCCAGGTTCCTACGAGCAGTACTTC. Translated, it gives CASSLAPGSYEQYF.